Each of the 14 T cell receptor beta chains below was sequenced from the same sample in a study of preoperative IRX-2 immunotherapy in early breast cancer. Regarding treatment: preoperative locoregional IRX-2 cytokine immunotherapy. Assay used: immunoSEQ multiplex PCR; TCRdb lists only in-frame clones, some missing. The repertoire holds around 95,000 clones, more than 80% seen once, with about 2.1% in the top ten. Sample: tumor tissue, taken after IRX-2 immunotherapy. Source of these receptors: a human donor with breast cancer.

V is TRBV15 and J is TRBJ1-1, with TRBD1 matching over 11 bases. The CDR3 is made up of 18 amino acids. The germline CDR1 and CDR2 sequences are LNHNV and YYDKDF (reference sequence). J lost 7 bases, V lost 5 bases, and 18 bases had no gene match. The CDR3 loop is CATSDSGGTGGPRGEAFF. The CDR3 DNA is TGTGCCACCAGCGACAGCGGAGGGACAGGGGGTCCTCGGGGTGAAGCTTTCTTT. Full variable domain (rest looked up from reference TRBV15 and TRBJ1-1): DAMVIQNPRYQVTQFGKPVTLSCSQTLNHNVMYWYQQKSSQAPKLLFHYYDKDFNNEADTPDNFQSRRPNTSFCFLDIRSPGLGDTAMYLCATSDSGGTGGPRGEAFFGQGTRLTVV.

CDR3 bases: TGTGCCAGTAGCGATCCCAGGACAGGGACGAAGAACACCGGGGAGCTGTTTTTT. It is translated as CASSDPRTGTKNTGELFF. The rearrangement uses TRBV19 and TRBJ2-2; 8 bases fit TRBD1. Per the germline V gene, CDR1 is LNHDA and CDR2 is SQIVND (reference sequence). This CDR3 comprises 18 residues. V was pared by 6 bases and J by 1 base, with 13 bases of the junction left unmatched.

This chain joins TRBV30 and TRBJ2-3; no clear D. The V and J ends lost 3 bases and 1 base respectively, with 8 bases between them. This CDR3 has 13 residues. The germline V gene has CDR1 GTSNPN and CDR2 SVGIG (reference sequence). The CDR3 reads CAWSGLGTDTQYF. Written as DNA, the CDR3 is TGTGCCTGGAGCGGGCTGGGCACAGATACGCAGTATTTT. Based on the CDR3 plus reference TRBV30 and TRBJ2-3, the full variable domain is SQTIHQWPATLVQPVGSPLSLECTVEGTSNPNLYWYRQAAGRGLQLLFYSVGIGQISSEVPQNLSASRPQDRQFILSSKKLLLSDSGFYLCAWSGLGTDTQYFGPGTRLTVL.

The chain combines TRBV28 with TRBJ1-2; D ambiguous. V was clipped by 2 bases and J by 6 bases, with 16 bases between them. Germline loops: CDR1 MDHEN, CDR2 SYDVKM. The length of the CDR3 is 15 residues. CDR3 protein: CASSLGRRFSHGYTF. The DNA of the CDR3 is TGTGCCAGCAGTTTAGGGCGCAGGTTTAGTCATGGCTACACCTTC.

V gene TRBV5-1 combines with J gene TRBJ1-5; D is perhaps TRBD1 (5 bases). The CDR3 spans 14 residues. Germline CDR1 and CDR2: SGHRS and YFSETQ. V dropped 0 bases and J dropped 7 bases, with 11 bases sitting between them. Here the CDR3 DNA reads TGCGCCAGCAGCTTGGATGGAGGGGAACAGCCCCAGCATTTT. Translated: CASSLDGGEQPQHF.

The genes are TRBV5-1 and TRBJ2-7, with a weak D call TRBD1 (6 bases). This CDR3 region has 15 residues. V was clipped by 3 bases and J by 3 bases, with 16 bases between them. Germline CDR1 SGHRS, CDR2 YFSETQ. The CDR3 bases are TGCGCCAGCAGCTCCGTGGGGGCCCAGTACTACGAGCAGTACTTC. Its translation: CASSSVGAQYYEQYF.

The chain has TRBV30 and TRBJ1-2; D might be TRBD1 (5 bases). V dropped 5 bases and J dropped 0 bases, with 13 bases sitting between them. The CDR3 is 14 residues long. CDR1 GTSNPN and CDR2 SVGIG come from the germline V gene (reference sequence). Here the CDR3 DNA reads TGTGCCTGGTGGTCCACAGGAGCTAACTATGGCTACACCTTC. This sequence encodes CAWWSTGANYGYTF.

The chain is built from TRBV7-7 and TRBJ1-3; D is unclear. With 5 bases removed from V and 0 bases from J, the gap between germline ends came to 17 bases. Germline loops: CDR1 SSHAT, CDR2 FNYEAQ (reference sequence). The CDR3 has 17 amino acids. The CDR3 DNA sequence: TGTGCCAGCAGCCAAGATCCGGCCCAGTTCTCTGGAAACACCATATATTTT. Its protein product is CASSQDPAQFSGNTIYF.

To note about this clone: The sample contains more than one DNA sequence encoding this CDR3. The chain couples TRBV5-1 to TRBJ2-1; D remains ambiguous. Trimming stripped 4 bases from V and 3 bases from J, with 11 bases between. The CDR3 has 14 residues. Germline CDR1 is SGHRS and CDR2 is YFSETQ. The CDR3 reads CASSSSGNYNEQFF. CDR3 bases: TGCGCCAGCAGCAGTAGTGGGAACTACAATGAGCAGTTCTTC.

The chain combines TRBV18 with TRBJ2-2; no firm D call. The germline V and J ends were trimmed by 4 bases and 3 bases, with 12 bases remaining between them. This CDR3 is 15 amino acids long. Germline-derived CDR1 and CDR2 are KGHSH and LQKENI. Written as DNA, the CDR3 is TGTGCCAGCTCACTCGCGACACGTCACACCGGGGAGCTGTTTTTT. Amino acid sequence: CASSLATRHTGELFF.

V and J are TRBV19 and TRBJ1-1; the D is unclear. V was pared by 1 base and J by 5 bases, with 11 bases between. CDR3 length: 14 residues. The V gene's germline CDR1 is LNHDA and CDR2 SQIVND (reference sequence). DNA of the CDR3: TGTGCCAGTAGTATAGCGGGTGGGCCGACTGAAGCTTTCTTT. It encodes CASSIAGGPTEAFF.

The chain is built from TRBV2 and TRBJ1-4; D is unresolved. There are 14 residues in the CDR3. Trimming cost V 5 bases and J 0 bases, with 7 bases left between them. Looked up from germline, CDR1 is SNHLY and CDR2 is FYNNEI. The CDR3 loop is CASSWSATNEKLFF. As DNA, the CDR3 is TGTGCCAGCAGTTGGAGTGCAACTAATGAAAAACTGTTTTTT.

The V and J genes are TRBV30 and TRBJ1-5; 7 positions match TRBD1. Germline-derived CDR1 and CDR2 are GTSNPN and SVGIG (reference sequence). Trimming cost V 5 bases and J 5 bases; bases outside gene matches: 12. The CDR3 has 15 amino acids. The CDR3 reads CAWGDSPGLHQPQHF. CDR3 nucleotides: TGTGCCTGGGGGGACAGTCCGGGCCTCCATCAGCCCCAGCATTTT. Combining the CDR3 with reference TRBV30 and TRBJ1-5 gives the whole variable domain SQTIHQWPATLVQPVGSPLSLECTVEGTSNPNLYWYRQAAGRGLQLLFYSVGIGQISSEVPQNLSASRPQDRQFILSSKKLLLSDSGFYLCAWGDSPGLHQPQHFGDGTRLSIL.

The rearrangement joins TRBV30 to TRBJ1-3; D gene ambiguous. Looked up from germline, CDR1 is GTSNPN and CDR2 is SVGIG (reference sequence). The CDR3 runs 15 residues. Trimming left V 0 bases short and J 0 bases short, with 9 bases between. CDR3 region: CAWSVRGNSGNTIYF. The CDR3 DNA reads TGTGCCTGGAGTGTAAGAGGGAACTCTGGAAACACCATATATTTT.